A single sample gave rise to the 20 T cell receptor beta chains below, sequenced in a study of identifying expanded T cells in peripheral blood. The method was immunoSEQ multiplex PCR; TCRdb's version includes in-frame clones alone and lacks a portion of them. The data contain 75,000 to 90,000 clones, roughly 86% of them singletons. The specimen sequenced was blood. These receptors came from a person aged 18 to 70 in good health.

This clone appeared once. The chain combines TRBV7-2 with TRBJ2-1; 8 nucleotides match TRBD2. This CDR3 has 15 residues. Germline lookup yields CDR1 SGHTA and CDR2 FQGNSA. V lost 4 bases, J lost 5 bases, and 7 bases stayed unmatched. CDR3 region: CASSSLGTSDNEQFF. Here the CDR3 DNA reads TGTGCCAGCAGCTCACTCGGGACTAGTGACAATGAGCAGTTCTTC.

The rearrangement uses TRBV7-2 and TRBJ2-5, with D perhaps given as TRBD1 or TRBD2 (5 bases each). In germline, CDR1 is SGHTA, CDR2 FQGNSA. The V end was cut by 3 bases, the J end by 7 bases, with 12 bases between. The CDR3 has 13 amino acids. The CDR3 here is CASSFTGAGTQYF. DNA of the CDR3: TGTGCCAGCAGCTTCACCGGGGCTGGGACCCAGTACTTC.

This clone appeared a few times. V gene TRBV15 combines with J gene TRBJ2-5; no clear D. The CDR3 totals 12 residues. Trimming removed 3 bases at V and 2 bases at J, with 4 bases between. CDR1 and CDR2 from the germline V gene are LNHNV and YYDKDF (reference sequence). CDR3 nucleotides: TGTGCCACCAGCAGGGGGCAAGAGACCCAGTACTTC. Its translation: CATSRGQETQYF.

This CDR3 is CASVIGTGAINQPQHF. CDR3 nucleotide sequence: TGTGCCAGCGTGATTGGGACAGGGGCTATCAATCAGCCCCAGCATTTT. The chain recombines TRBV28 with TRBJ1-5; 10 bases line up with TRBD1. The CDR3 spans 16 residues. CDR1 and CDR2 (germline): MDHEN, SYDVKM. With V trimmed by 8 bases and J by 3 bases, 10 bases remained unmatched.

This chain uses TRBV7-9 with TRBJ1-1; no reliable D call. The V gene's germline CDR1 is SEHNR and CDR2 FQNEAQ (reference sequence). CDR3 length: 12 amino acids. The ends were cut back, 1 base at V and 8 bases at J, with 8 bases in the middle. CDR3 loop: CASSLVGREAFF. The CDR3 DNA follows: TGTGCCAGCAGCTTAGTTGGACGGGAAGCTTTCTTT. Combining the CDR3 with reference TRBV7-9 and TRBJ1-1 gives the whole variable domain DTGVSQNPRHKITKRGQNVTFRCDPISEHNRLYWYRQTLGQGPEFLTYFQNEAQLEKSRLLSDRFSAERPKGSFSTLEIQRTEQGDSAMYLCASSLVGREAFFGQGTRLTVV.

The chain links TRBV18 to TRBJ2-3, with D possibly being TRBD2 (6 bases). The germline V gene has CDR1 KGHSH and CDR2 LQKENI. Trimming stripped 3 bases from V and 11 bases from J, with 12 bases between. The CDR3 has 12 residues. CDR3 loop: CASSPRGGVQYF. DNA for the CDR3: TGTGCCAGCTCACCCCGGGGAGGAGTGCAGTATTTT.

The chain recombines TRBV7-3 with TRBJ2-1, with D tentatively TRBD2 (6 bases). The CDR3 spans 15 residues. V lost 3 bases to trimming and J lost 8 bases, with 17 bases between them. Per the germline V gene, CDR1 is SGHTA and CDR2 is FQGTGA. CDR3 sequence (DNA): TGTGCCAGCAGCTTCCAGGGAGGTGGATACGATGAGCAGTTCTTC. It specifies CASSFQGGGYDEQFF.

CDR3 sequence: CASSDPGLEGASGELVVQFF. In nucleotides, the CDR3 is TGTGCCAGCAGTGATCCCGGGTTAGAGGGGGCGTCGGGGGAATTGGTCGTGCAGTTCTTC. The J gene is TRBJ2-1, the V gene TRBV2, with a weak D call TRBD1 (7 bases). The ends were cut back, 3 bases at V and 12 bases at J, with 36 bases in the middle. Germline lookup yields CDR1 SNHLY and CDR2 FYNNEI. The CDR3 runs to 20 residues. The full variable domain, completed using reference TRBV2 and TRBJ2-1, is EPEVTQTPSHQVTQMGQEVILRCVPISNHLYFYWYRQILGQKVEFLVSFYNNEISEKSEIFDDQFSVERPDGSNFTLKIRSTKLEDSAMYFCASSDPGLEGASGELVVQFFGPGTRLTVL.

This chain links TRBV5-1 with TRBJ2-2; 7 nucleotides line up with TRBD1. J lost 5 bases, V lost 2 bases, and 6 bases had no gene match. From germline, CDR1 is SGHRS and CDR2 YFSETQ. The CDR3 sequence is 15 residues long. The CDR3 nucleotides read TGCGCCAGCAGCTTAGACAGGGCCAGTACCGGGGAGCTGTTTTTT. This codes for CASSLDRASTGELFF. The variable domain in full, completed from reference TRBV5-1 and TRBJ2-2, reads KAGVTQTPRYLIKTRGQQVTLSCSPISGHRSVSWYQQTPGQGLQFLFEYFSETQRNKGNFPGRFSGRQFSNSRSEMNVSTLELGDSALYLCASSLDRASTGELFFGEGSRLTVL.

J is TRBJ1-3 and V is TRBV7-6; tentative D call: TRBD1 (6 bases). V was shortened by 5 bases and J by 8 bases, with 19 bases between the two germline ends. The CDR3 sequence is 15 residues long. Germline V CDR1 and CDR2: SGHVS, FNYEAQ. In nucleotides, the CDR3 is TGTGCCAGCAGCCTCCGTCAGGGGTTTAGGGACACCATATATTTT. Amino acid sequence: CASSLRQGFRDTIYF.

This clone is a singleton in its sample. The chain uses TRBV9 and TRBJ2-3, with D possibly matching TRBD2 (5 bases). The germline gives CDR1 SGDLS, CDR2 YYNGEE. CDR3 length equals 13 residues. The germline V and J ends were trimmed by 4 bases and 4 bases, with 10 bases remaining between them. The CDR3 protein is CASSSGVPDTQYF. CDR3 in DNA: TGTGCCAGCAGCTCCGGGGTCCCAGATACGCAGTATTTT. Combining the CDR3 with reference TRBV9 and TRBJ2-3 gives the whole variable domain DSGVTQTPKHLITATGQRVTLRCSPRSGDLSVYWYQQSLDQGLQFLIQYYNGEERAKGNILERFSAQQFPDLHSELNLSSLELGDSALYFCASSSGVPDTQYFGPGTRLTVL.

The rearrangement uses TRBV11-3 and TRBJ2-3; TRBD1 aligns across 10 bases. Unmatched junction bases numbered 9, after V lost 5 bases and J lost 4 bases. The V gene's germline CDR1 is SGHNT and CDR2 YENEEA. This CDR3 is built from 16 residues. The CDR3 loop is CASSPRTGGVADTQYF. In DNA, the CDR3 is TGTGCCAGCAGCCCACGGACAGGGGGGGTAGCAGATACGCAGTATTTT.

The J gene is TRBJ1-1, the V gene TRBV5-5; 7 positions agree with TRBD1. V trimming: 0 bases; J trimming: 7 bases; junction bases outside the gene matches: 6. Germline V lookup: CDR1 SGHKS, CDR2 YYEKEE (reference sequence). The CDR3 extends over 14 amino acids. CDR3 in DNA: TGTGCCAGCAGCTTGGAGGGGGCAGCCTTTGAAGCTTTCTTT. The encoded protein is CASSLEGAAFEAFF. Drawing the rest from reference TRBV5-5 and TRBJ1-1, the complete variable domain is DAGVTQSPTHLIKTRGQQVTLRCSPISGHKSVSWYQQVLGQGPQFIFQYYEKEERGRGNFPDRFSARQFPNYSSELNVNALLLGDSALYLCASSLEGAAFEAFFGQGTRLTVV.

The CDR3 region is CASSLLVGAGMDTQYF. The DNA for the CDR3 is TGTGCCAGCAGCTTACTTGTAGGGGCAGGGATGGATACGCAGTATTTT. V and J are TRBV7-3 and TRBJ2-3, with D perhaps matching TRBD1 (5 bases). This CDR3 spans 16 amino acids. The germline V and J ends were trimmed by 2 bases and 6 bases, with 18 bases remaining between them. Per the germline V gene, CDR1 is SGHTA and CDR2 is FQGTGA.

This clone was detected once. V usage is TRBV27 and J usage is TRBJ2-1; 7 bases match TRBD2. The germline CDR1 and CDR2 sequences are MNHEY and SMNVEV (reference sequence). J gave up 8 bases and V 4 bases, and 8 bases lay outside the gene matches. This CDR3 contains 14 residues. The CDR3 protein is CASSSGAGGYEQFF. The CDR3 DNA is TGTGCCAGCAGTTCTGGCGCCGGGGGGTATGAGCAGTTCTTC.

This clone was found a few times. The chain links TRBV7-8 to TRBJ1-5, with 7 bases identical to TRBD1. Germline lookup yields CDR1 SGHVS and CDR2 FQNEAQ. The junction had 9 bases not matched to a gene; V was cut back by 5 bases and J by 11 bases. This CDR3 has 13 amino acids. CDR3 sequence reads: CASSRISGGAQHF. In DNA, the CDR3 is TGTGCCAGCAGCCGGATATCAGGGGGAGCCCAGCATTTT.

A few counts support this clone. This chain connects TRBV6-5 to TRBJ1-1, with 9 bases aligning to TRBD1. The CDR3 totals 14 residues. CDR1 MNHEY and CDR2 SVGAGI come from the germline V gene. Unmatched junction bases numbered 6, after V lost 2 bases and J lost 8 bases. Here the CDR3 reads CASSYRTGDTEAFF. The DNA for the CDR3 is TGTGCCAGCAGTTACCGGACAGGGGATACCGAAGCTTTCTTT.

This clone was recorded once. CDR3 loop: CASSGGQGPYEQYF. CDR3 sequence (DNA): TGTGCCAGCAGCGGAGGACAGGGTCCCTACGAGCAGTACTTC. The V gene is TRBV7-9, the J gene TRBJ2-7, with 8 bases matching TRBD1. This CDR3 has 14 residues. Unmatched junction bases numbered 5, after V lost 5 bases and J lost 2 bases. Germline V CDR1 and CDR2: SEHNR, FQNEAQ (reference sequence).

This sequence joins TRBV5-1 and TRBJ2-7, with D tentatively TRBD2 (5 bases). V lost 3 bases, J lost 1 base, and 11 bases lay in between. In germline, CDR1 is SGHRS, CDR2 YFSETQ. The CDR3 runs 14 residues. The chain's CDR3 is CASSSSGTSYEQYF. The DNA of the CDR3 is TGCGCCAGCAGCTCCAGCGGAACTTCCTACGAGCAGTACTTC.

The chain links TRBV7-2 to TRBJ2-5; D may be TRBD1 (5 bases). Trimming removed 0 bases at V and 2 bases at J, with 13 bases between. CDR3 size: 16 residues. Germline V gene data show CDR1 as SGHTA and CDR2 as FQGNSA. As DNA, the CDR3 is TGTGCCAGCAGCTTAGCCCCTCCAAGGGGACAAGAGACCCAGTACTTC. The encoded protein is CASSLAPPRGQETQYF.